This T cell receptor (beta chain) emerged from a study of early T cells in non-severe SARS-CoV-2 infection. TCRdb independently ran MiXCR on the 5' RACE reads; one entry per CDR3 protein. The sample records about 81,000 distinct CDR3 sequences, around 6% being singletons. Trimming stripped 3 bases from V and 4 bases from J, with 11 bases between. The CDR3 runs to 14 residues. Per germline, CDR1 KGHDR and CDR2 SFDVKD. The sequencing sample was made of whole blood. The chain employs TRBV24-1 and TRBJ1-2, with D maybe TRBD1 (5 bases). The TCR was taken from an adult who was a healthcare worker with PCR-confirmed SARS-CoV-2 infection or an uninfected control (not recorded which). CDR3 in DNA: TGTGCCACCAGTGATGGACAAGTCTTCTATGGCTACACCTTC. This translates into CATSDGQVFYGYTF.